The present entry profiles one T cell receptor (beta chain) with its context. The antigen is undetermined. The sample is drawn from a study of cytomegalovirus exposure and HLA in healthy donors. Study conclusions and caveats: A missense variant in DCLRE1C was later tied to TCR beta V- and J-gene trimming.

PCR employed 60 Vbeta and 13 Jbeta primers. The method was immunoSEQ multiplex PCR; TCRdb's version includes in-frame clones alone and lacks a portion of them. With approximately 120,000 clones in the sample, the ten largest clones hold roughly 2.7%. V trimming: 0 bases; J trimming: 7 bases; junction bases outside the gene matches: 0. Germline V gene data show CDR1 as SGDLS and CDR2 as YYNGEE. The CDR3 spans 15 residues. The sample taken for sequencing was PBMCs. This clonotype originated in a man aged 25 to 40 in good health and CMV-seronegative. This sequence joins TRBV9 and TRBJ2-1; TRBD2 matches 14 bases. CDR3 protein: CASSVGTSGRNEQFF. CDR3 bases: TGTGCCAGCAGCGTAGGGACTAGCGGGAGGAATGAGCAGTTCTTC.